The 12 T cell receptor beta chains reported below all come from one sample, sequenced in a study of blood T cell repertoires in COVID-19. Method: immunoSEQ multiplex PCR; TCRdb's copy keeps in-frame clones and lacks some. The sample records 300,000 or so clones, more than 75% being singletons. Sequencing was performed on PBMCs or T cells enriched from blood (not recorded which). These receptors all come from a man in his sixties who had recovered from COVID-19.

This chain connects TRBV4-3 to TRBJ2-7; D might be TRBD1 (6 bases). Germline-derived CDR1 and CDR2 are LGHNA and YSLEER. This CDR3 region has 14 residues. The V end was cut by 8 bases, the J end by 5 bases, with 19 bases between. The CDR3 bases are TGCGCCAGCGGCCGATCCAGGGGTTTCGACGAGCAGTACTTC. It yields the protein CASGRSRGFDEQYF.

The chain's CDR3 is CASRPLAGGDNEQFF. CDR3 DNA sequence: TGTGCCAGCAGACCTCTAGCGGGAGGGGACAATGAGCAGTTCTTC. This chain connects TRBV6-5 to TRBJ2-1; TRBD2 aligns across 12 bases. The CDR3 consists of 15 residues. V shed 6 bases, J shed 5 bases, and the junction held 5 bases outside the gene matches. Germline CDR1 is MNHEY and CDR2 is SVGAGI.

This clone was detected only a few times. The J gene is TRBJ2-7, the V gene TRBV5-1; TRBD2 agrees at 7 bases. Losses at the gene ends were 3 bases for V and 8 bases for J; bases not matched to a gene: 14. There are 15 residues in the CDR3. The V gene's germline CDR1 is SGHRS and CDR2 YFSETQ. The CDR3 region is CASSSTTGGSPQQYF. For the CDR3, the DNA is TGCGCCAGCAGCTCCACTACCGGGGGGTCTCCGCAGCAGTACTTC.

The CDR3 is CASSDRGGKETQYF. The CDR3 DNA reads as TGTGCCAGCAGTGATCGCGGAGGGAAAGAGACCCAGTACTTC. The chain uses TRBV6-1 and TRBJ2-5, with a tentative D call TRBD2 (6 bases). In germline, CDR1 is MNHNS, CDR2 SASEGT. The germline V and J ends were trimmed by 3 bases and 3 bases, with 11 bases remaining between them. This CDR3 spans 14 amino acids.

The V call is TRBV7-9, the J call TRBJ1-5; TRBD1 aligns across 7 bases. CDR3 length: 16 amino acids. Per the germline V gene, CDR1 is SEHNR and CDR2 is FQNEAQ (reference sequence). With V trimmed by 0 bases and J by 0 bases, 2 bases remained unmatched. In DNA, the CDR3 is TGTGCCAGCAGCTTAGCAGGACAGGATAGCAATCAGCCCCAGCATTTT. Translating gives CASSLAGQDSNQPQHF.

The rearrangement joins TRBV7-9 to TRBJ2-7; 8 nucleotides line up with TRBD1. With V trimmed by 5 bases and J by 0 bases, 6 bases remained unmatched. This CDR3 has 15 amino acids. The germline CDR1 and CDR2 sequences are SEHNR and FQNEAQ (reference sequence). The CDR3 spells CASSPRTGSSYEQYF. CDR3 nucleotide sequence: TGTGCCAGCAGCCCGCGGACAGGGTCCTCCTACGAGCAGTACTTC.

The V and J genes are TRBV5-6 and TRBJ2-3, with TRBD2 identical over 14 bases. The CDR3 has 19 residues. Germline trimming cut 4 bases from V and 0 bases from J; bases unmatched to any gene: 10. The germline V gene has CDR1 SGHDT and CDR2 YYEEEE. CDR3 DNA sequence: TGTGCCAGCAGCCAGACTAGCGGGGGGGCCCGCTCTAGCACAGATACGCAGTATTTT. The encoded protein is CASSQTSGGARSSTDTQYF.

The chain has TRBV3-1 (or the pseudogene TRBV3-2) and TRBJ1-2, with 7 bases that match TRBD1. The CDR3 runs 12 residues. The germline V gene has CDR1 LGHDT and CDR2 YNNKEL (reference sequence). V dropped 4 bases and J dropped 8; count of bases not matched to a gene: 4. The CDR3 protein is CASSLGQRGYTF. DNA of the CDR3: TGTGCCAGCAGCCTGGGACAGAGGGGCTACACCTTC.

This chain uses TRBV9 with TRBJ1-1, with 12 bases matching TRBD1. The CDR3 is 16 residues long. Trimming at V came to 4 bases and at J to 4 bases, leaving 8 bases not matched to a gene. CDR1 and CDR2 (germline): SGDLS, YYNGEE. CDR3 DNA: TGTGCCAGCAGCAGGCGGGACAGGGGGCAAGGCACTGAAGCTTTCTTT. It specifies CASSRRDRGQGTEAFF.

V and J are TRBV7-8 and TRBJ1-2; possible D gene TRBD1, 6 bases. The V gene lost 2 bases and the J gene lost 7 bases, with 14 bases spanning the gap. This CDR3 is built from 14 residues. Germline V lookup: CDR1 SGHVS, CDR2 FQNEAQ. CDR3 coding DNA: TGTGCCAGCAGCTTAATGGGGGGGCAGGTTGGCTACACCTTC. Amino acids: CASSLMGGQVGYTF.

The V and J genes are TRBV18 and TRBJ2-7, with 9 bases that match TRBD1. The germline gives CDR1 KGHSH, CDR2 LQKENI. The V segment lost 4 bases and the J segment 6 bases; nucleotides outside the gene matches: 4. The CDR3 runs 13 residues. The chain's CDR3 is CASSRDRDAEQYF. CDR3 coding DNA: TGTGCCAGCTCACGGGACAGGGATGCCGAGCAGTACTTC.

Here the CDR3 DNA reads TGTGCCACCAGCAGAGTTACAGGGGAAGCTTTCTTT. This gives the protein CATSRVTGEAFF. The chain links TRBV15 to TRBJ1-1; perhaps TRBD1 as D (6 bases). The CDR3 consists of 12 residues. V was pared by 1 base and J by 8 bases, with 8 bases between. From germline, CDR1 is LNHNV and CDR2 YYDKDF (reference sequence).